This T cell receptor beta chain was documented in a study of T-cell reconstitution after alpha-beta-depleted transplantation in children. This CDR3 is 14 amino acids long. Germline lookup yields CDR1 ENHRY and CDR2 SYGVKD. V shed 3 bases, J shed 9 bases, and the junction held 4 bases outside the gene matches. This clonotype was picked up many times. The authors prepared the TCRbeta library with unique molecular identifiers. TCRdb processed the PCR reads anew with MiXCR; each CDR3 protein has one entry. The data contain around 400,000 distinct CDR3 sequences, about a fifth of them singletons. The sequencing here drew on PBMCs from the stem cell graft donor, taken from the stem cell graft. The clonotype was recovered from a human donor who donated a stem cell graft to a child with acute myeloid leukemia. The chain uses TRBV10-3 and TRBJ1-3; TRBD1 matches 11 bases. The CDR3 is CAISEKGQGATIYF. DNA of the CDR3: TGTGCCATCAGTGAAAAAGGACAGGGGGCCACCATATATTTT.